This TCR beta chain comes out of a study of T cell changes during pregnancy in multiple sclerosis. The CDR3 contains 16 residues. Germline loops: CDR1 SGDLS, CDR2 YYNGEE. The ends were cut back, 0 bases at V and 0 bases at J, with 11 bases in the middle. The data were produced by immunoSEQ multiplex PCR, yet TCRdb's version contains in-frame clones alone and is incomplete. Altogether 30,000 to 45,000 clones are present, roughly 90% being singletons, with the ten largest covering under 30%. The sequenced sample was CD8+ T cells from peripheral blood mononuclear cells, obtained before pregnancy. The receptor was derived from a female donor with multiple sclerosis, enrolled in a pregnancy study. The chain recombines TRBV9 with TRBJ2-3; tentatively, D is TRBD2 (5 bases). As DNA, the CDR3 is TGTGCCAGCAGCGTAGGGGAATGGACTAGCACAGATACGCAGTATTTT. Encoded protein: CASSVGEWTSTDTQYF.